This entry describes one TCR beta chain. The method was immunoSEQ multiplex PCR; TCRdb's version includes in-frame clones alone and lacks a portion of them. The sample has 220,000 or so clones; 82% are singletons. The data belong to a study of blood T cell repertoires in COVID-19. Study-wide background: Collection of acute and convalescent COVID-19 samples took place in the United States, Italy and Spain.

The CDR3 contains 10 residues. The V gene's germline CDR1 is MNHEY and CDR2 SMNVEV (reference sequence). Trimming took off 4 bases at V and 11 bases at J, with 8 bases between the two ends. The TCR sequence derives from a woman at least 80 years old with COVID-19, enrolled during active disease. V gene TRBV27 combines with J gene TRBJ1-1; D possibly corresponds to TRBD1 (5 bases). Sequenced sample: peripheral blood. The CDR3 here is CASSWGEAFF. In DNA, the CDR3 is TGTGCCAGCAGTTGGGGGGAGGCTTTCTTT.